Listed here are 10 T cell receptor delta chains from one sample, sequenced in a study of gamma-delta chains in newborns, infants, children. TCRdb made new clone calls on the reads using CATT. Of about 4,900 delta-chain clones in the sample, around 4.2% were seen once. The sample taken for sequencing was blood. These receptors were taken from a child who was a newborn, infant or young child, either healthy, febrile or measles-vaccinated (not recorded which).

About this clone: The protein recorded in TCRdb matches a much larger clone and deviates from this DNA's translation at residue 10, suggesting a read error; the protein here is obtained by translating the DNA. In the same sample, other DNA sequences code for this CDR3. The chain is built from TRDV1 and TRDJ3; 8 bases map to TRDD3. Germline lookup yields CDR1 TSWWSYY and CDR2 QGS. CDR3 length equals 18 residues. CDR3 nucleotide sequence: TGCGCTCTTGGGGAACTCTGGGGGAGCCCCTGGGACACCCGACAGATGTTTTTC. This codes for CALGELWGSPWDTRQMFF.

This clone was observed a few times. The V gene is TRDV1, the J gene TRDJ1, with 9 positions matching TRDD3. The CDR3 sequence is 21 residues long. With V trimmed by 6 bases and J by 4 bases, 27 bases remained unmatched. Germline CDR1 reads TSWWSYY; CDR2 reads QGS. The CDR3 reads CALGPKTRGRGILDLDDKLIF. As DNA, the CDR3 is TGTGCTCTTGGCCCTAAAACCCGAGGCCGGGGGATACTCGATCTCGACGATAAACTCATCTTT.

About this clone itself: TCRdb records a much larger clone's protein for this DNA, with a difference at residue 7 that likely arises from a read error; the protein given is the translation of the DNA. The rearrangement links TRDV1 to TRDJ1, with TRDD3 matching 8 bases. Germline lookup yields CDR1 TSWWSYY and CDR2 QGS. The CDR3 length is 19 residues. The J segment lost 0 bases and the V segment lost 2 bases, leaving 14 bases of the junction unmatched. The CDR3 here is CALGESGGRNPKHTDKLIF. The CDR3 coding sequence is TGTGCTCTTGGGGAATCTGGGGGACGAAATCCAAAACACACCGATAAACTCATCTTT.

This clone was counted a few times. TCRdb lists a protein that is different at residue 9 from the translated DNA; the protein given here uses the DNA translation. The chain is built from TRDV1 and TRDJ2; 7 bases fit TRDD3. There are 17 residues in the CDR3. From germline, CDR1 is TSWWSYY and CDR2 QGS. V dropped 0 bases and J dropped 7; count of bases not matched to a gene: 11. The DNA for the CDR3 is TGTGCTCTTGGGGAACTGGGGCCTGCTGGGGGGATAGCACAACTCTTCTTT. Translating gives CALGELGPAGGIAQLFF.

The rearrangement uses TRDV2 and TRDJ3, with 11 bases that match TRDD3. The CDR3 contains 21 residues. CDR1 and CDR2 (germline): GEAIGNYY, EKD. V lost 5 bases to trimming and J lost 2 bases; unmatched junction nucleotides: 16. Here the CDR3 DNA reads TGTGCCTGTGGCAAAAAATACTGGGGGATATGCCCAGCCTGGGACACCCGACAGATGTTTTTC. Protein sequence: CACGKKYWGICPAWDTRQMFF.

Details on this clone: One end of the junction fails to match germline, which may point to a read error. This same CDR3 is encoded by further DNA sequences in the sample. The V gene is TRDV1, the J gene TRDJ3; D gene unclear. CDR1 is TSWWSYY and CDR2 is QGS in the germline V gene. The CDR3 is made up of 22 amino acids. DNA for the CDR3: TGTGCTCTTGGAGAACTTTTGAGTGGACCGGGACTAAGCTCCTGGGACACCCGACAGATGTTTTTC. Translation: CALGELLSGPGLSSWDTRQMFF.

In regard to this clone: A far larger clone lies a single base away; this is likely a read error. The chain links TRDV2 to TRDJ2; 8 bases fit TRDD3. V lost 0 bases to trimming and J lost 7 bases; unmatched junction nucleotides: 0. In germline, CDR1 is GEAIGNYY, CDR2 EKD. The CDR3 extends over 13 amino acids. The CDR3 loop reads CACDTWGIAQLFF. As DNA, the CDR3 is TGTGCCTGTGACACCTGGGGGATAGCACAACTCTTCTTT.

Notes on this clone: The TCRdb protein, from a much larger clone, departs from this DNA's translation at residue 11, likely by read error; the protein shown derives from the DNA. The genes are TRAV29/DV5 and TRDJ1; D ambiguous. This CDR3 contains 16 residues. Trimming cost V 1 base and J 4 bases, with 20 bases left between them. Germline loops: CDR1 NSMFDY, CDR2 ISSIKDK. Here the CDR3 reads CAASIPRGPYIDKLIF. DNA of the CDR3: TGTGCAGCAAGCATTCCGAGGGGCCCGTACATCGATAAACTCATCTTT.

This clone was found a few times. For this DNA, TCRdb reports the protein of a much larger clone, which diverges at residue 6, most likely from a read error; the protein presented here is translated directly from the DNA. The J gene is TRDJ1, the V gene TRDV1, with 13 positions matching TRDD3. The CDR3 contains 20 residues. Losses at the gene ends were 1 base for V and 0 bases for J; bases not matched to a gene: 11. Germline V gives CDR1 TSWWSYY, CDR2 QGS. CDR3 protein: CALGEPRTGGYAGYTDKLIF. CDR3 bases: TGTGCTCTTGGGGAACCCCGTACTGGGGGATACGCAGGTTACACCGATAAACTCATCTTT.

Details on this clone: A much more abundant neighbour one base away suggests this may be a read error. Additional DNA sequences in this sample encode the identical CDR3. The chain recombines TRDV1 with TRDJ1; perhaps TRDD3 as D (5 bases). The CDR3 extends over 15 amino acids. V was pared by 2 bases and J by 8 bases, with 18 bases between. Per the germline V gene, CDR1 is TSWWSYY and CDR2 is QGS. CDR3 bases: TGTGCTCTTGGGGAATTTTGGGGTTTTTCTCTGAAACTCATCTTT. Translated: CALGEFWGFSLKLIF.